This T cell receptor (beta chain) was captured in a study of Ad26.COV2.S vaccination and SARS-CoV-2 variants. Notes on the study in general: There was reportedly substantial breadth in spike-specific CD8+ and CD4+ T cell responses after vaccination.

Treatment in this sample: some 20 received Ad26.COV2.S at low or high dose, single or two shots; several received placebo; per-sample allocation not given. On day 63 after the first injection, vaccine and placebo recipients gave samples. Produced via immunoSEQ multiplex PCR; TCRdb's table is partial and in-frame only. The data hold 350,000 to 500,000 clones, with roughly 88% observed a single time. As regards this clone: Its antigen is unidentified.

CDR1 and CDR2 from the germline V gene are MDHEN and SYDVKM. Trimming left V 4 bases short and J 2 bases short, with 11 bases between. This CDR3 has 14 amino acids. This sample comprised peripheral blood, obtained in a trial of Ad26.COV2.S vaccine versus placebo. This clonotype was obtained from a person between 18 and 65 years old who received the Ad26.COV2.S COVID-19 vaccine or a placebo. The chain recombines TRBV28 with TRBJ1-1; D is possibly TRBD1 (5 bases). As DNA, the CDR3 is TGTGCCAGCAGTTCCCTACAGGTTAACACTGAAGCTTTCTTT. As protein: CASSSLQVNTEAFF. The whole variable domain, remainder taken from reference TRBV28 and TRBJ1-1, is DVKVTQSSRYLVKRTGEKVFLECVQDMDHENMFWYRQDPGLGLRLIYFSYDVKMKEKGDIPEGYSVSREKKERFSLILESASTNQTSMYLCASSSLQVNTEAFFGQGTRLTVV.